This T cell receptor (beta chain) is from a study of blood T cell repertoires in COVID-19. Study overall: Specimens from acute and convalescent COVID-19 originated in the United States, Italy and Spain. Sources were T cells, B-cell-depleted T cells, or PBMCs; the material itself was cDNA or gDNA.

Authors' methods: The assay estimated nucleated cells by amplifying reference gene primers. TCRdb keeps only in-frame clones here, not all; method: immunoSEQ multiplex PCR. V and J calls plus clone size are reproduced from that table; the DNA served to infer D and trimming. Seen here are tens of thousands of clones, 90% observed once, and the top ten hold about 1.5%. Trimming removed 4 bases from V and 7 bases from J, with 14 bases in between. From germline, CDR1 is SEHNR and CDR2 FQNEAQ (reference sequence). CDR3 length: 14 residues. The chain combines TRBV7-9 with TRBJ2-4, with D perhaps TRBD2 (5 bases). The sequenced sample consisted of peripheral blood. The sequence was obtained from a man in his 60s with acute or convalescent COVID-19. CDR3 coding DNA: TGTGCCAGCAGCTCCCTGGAGGTTTGGAACATTCAGTACTTC. Translation: CASSSLEVWNIQYF.